This TCR beta chain was identified during a study of blood T cell repertoires in COVID-19. Across the whole study: COVID-19 samples, acute and convalescent, were from the United States, Italy and Spain. T cells, B-cell-depleted T cells, or PBMCs supplied cDNA or gDNA.

This clone has a single count. The V gene end was trimmed by 8 bases and the J gene end by 6 bases; junction bases not matched to a gene: 7. CDR1 is LNHDA and CDR2 is SQIVND in the germline V gene (reference sequence). The CDR3 sequence is 14 residues long. As originally analysed: From reference gene primer amplification, estimates of nucleated cell counts were derived. Libraries were prepared by immunoSEQ multiplex PCR; TCRdb keeps only in-frame clonotypes and omits some of them. The V and J calls and clone size were taken over from that table, and D and trimming were inferred from the DNA. The sample contains 110,000 or so clones, about 85% of which appear only once.

What was sequenced was peripheral blood. This chain joins TRBV19 and TRBJ2-3; 11 bases line up with TRBD2. The clonotype originates from a human donor in a cohort sampled during active COVID-19. CDR3 amino acids: CASPLAGGGDTQYF. The DNA of the CDR3 is TGTGCCAGTCCCCTAGCGGGGGGAGGTGATACGCAGTATTTT.